What follows are 16 T cell receptor beta chains derived from one specimen sequenced in a study of blood T cell repertoires in COVID-19. Profiled with immunoSEQ multiplex PCR; TCRdb holds only in-frame clones, not every one. The repertoire holds 200,000 to 250,000 clones, with approximately 83% as singletons. The specimen was peripheral blood. These TCRs come from a woman aged 50 to 60 with acute or convalescent COVID-19.

The rearrangement joins TRBV4-1 to TRBJ1-1, with 8 bases matching TRBD1. V lost 0 bases and J lost 4; bases outside the gene matches: 10. CDR1 and CDR2 (germline): MGHRA, YSYEKL. This CDR3 contains 17 residues. CDR3 residues: CASSQDPGQGIRTEAFF. Written as DNA, the CDR3 is TGCGCCAGCAGCCAAGATCCCGGACAGGGAATTCGCACTGAAGCTTTCTTT.

V gene TRBV27 combines with J gene TRBJ2-1, with 10 nucleotides matching TRBD2. Germline lookup yields CDR1 MNHEY and CDR2 SMNVEV (reference sequence). Trimming cost V 6 bases and J 10 bases; bases outside gene matches: 9. The CDR3 consists of 14 residues. Here the CDR3 DNA reads TGTGCCAGCAGCCGGCTAGCGGGAGCTGGGGAGCAGTTCTTC. Translating gives CASSRLAGAGEQFF.

The chain combines TRBV12-2 with TRBJ1-5. TRBV12-2 is an annotated pseudogene. The CDR3 totals 13 residues. The CDR3 nucleotides are TGTGCAAGTCGCCCCCGGGGCAATCAGCCCCAGCATTTT. This gives the protein CASRPRGNQPQHF.

This chain joins TRBV5-1 and TRBJ2-3; 8 bases are a match to TRBD1. The germline V gene encodes CDR1 SGHRS and CDR2 YFSETQ. Trimming took 5 bases from V and 2 from J; bases not matched to a gene: 7. This CDR3 spans 15 amino acids. The CDR3 reads CASRTGGSFTDTQYF. In DNA form, the CDR3 reads TGCGCCAGCAGAACAGGGGGATCCTTCACAGATACGCAGTATTTT.

The gene calls are TRBV27 and TRBJ1-6; D might be TRBD1 (5 bases). The V and J ends lost 8 bases and 9 bases respectively, with 20 bases between them. CDR3 length: 15 amino acids. Germline V CDR1 and CDR2: MNHEY, SMNVEV (reference sequence). CDR3 sequence: CASGDSFRIRSPLHF. Here the CDR3 DNA reads TGTGCCAGCGGAGACAGCTTCAGGATTCGTTCACCCCTCCACTTT.

The rearrangement uses TRBV2 and TRBJ1-6; a possible D gene is TRBD1 (6 bases). The CDR3 totals 19 residues. CDR1 and CDR2 (germline): SNHLY, FYNNEI. V was clipped by 4 bases and J by 4 bases, with 23 bases between them. The CDR3 region has the DNA TGTGCCAGCAGTGGCTCGAGGAGGGGGGGCTCCAATTATAATTCACCCCTCCACTTT. This encodes CASSGSRRGGSNYNSPLHF.

This chain joins TRBV7-6 and TRBJ2-2; D is uncertain. Germline values: CDR1 SGHVS, CDR2 FNYEAQ. The CDR3 totals 12 residues. V lost 2 bases, J lost 7 bases, and 5 bases lay in between. CDR3 sequence reads: CASSLRSGELFF. The CDR3 nucleotides read TGTGCCAGCAGCTTACGTAGCGGGGAGCTGTTTTTT.

This clone was counted once. This CDR3 is CSARVTGGYYF. The CDR3 nucleotides are TGCAGTGCTAGAGTCACAGGGGGATACTACTTC. The chain carries TRBV20-1 and TRBJ2-5, with 8 bases that match TRBD1. CDR1 and CDR2 (germline): DFQATT, SNEGSKA (reference sequence). With 1 base clipped from V and 14 bases from J, the junction kept 6 bases outside the gene matches. The CDR3 sequence is 11 residues long.

This clone has just one count. V is TRBV19 and J is TRBJ2-1; D may be TRBD2 (6 bases). This CDR3 comprises 14 residues. Germline CDR1 LNHDA, CDR2 SQIVND (reference sequence). The germline V and J ends were trimmed by 6 bases and 3 bases, with 12 bases remaining between them. CDR3 amino acids: CASSDRGNYNEQFF. For the CDR3, the DNA is TGTGCCAGTAGCGATCGGGGGAACTACAATGAGCAGTTCTTC.

The chain recombines TRBV7-9 with TRBJ2-5, with TRBD2 matching 11 bases. V was clipped by 3 bases and J by 2 bases; unmatched bases: 5. The CDR3 runs 16 residues. CDR1 and CDR2 from the germline V gene are SEHNR and FQNEAQ (reference sequence). The CDR3 region has the DNA TGTGCCAGCAGCTTGGGGGGACTAGCGGTTCAAGAGACCCAGTACTTC. Translating gives CASSLGGLAVQETQYF.

This clone was detected only a few times. The chain employs TRBV7-2 and TRBJ1-2; unclear D gene. Germline lookup yields CDR1 SGHTA and CDR2 FQGNSA. This CDR3 contains 14 residues. V dropped 2 bases and J dropped 0 bases, with 7 bases sitting between them. CDR3 sequence: CASSLPVANYGYTF. The CDR3 DNA follows: TGTGCCAGCAGCTTACCGGTAGCTAACTATGGCTACACCTTC.

J is TRBJ1-2 and V is TRBV5-5; 7 positions match TRBD1. CDR3 length equals 16 residues. Germline V gene sequence: CDR1 SGHKS, CDR2 YYEKEE (reference sequence). V trimming: 1 base; J trimming: 8 bases; junction bases outside the gene matches: 14. Here the CDR3 DNA reads TGTGCCAGCAGCTTGCAGTCGGGGACAGCGACGGGGGGCTACACCTTC. Its protein is CASSLQSGTATGGYTF.

The genes are TRBV11-3 and TRBJ2-1; 12 bases fit TRBD2. CDR1 is SGHNT and CDR2 is YENEEA in the germline V gene. The trim removed 5 bases at V and 6 bases at J, leaving 5 bases unmatched. This CDR3 has 15 amino acids. The DNA of the CDR3 is TGTGCCAGCAGCCCGGCTAGCGGGAGGGCCAATGAGCAGTTCTTC. It is translated as CASSPASGRANEQFF.

With regard to this clone: The sample contains more than one DNA sequence encoding this CDR3. The chain recombines TRBV5-1 with TRBJ1-1; 7 bases agree with TRBD1. V dropped 3 bases and J dropped 0; count of bases not matched to a gene: 2. The CDR3 consists of 14 residues. Per germline, CDR1 SGHRS and CDR2 YFSETQ. CDR3 region: CASSWTGVNTEAFF. CDR3 DNA sequence: TGCGCCAGCAGCTGGACAGGAGTGAACACTGAAGCTTTCTTT.

The chain employs TRBV4-2 and TRBJ2-1, with TRBD2 matching over 10 bases. Germline V gene lookup returns CDR1 LGHNA and CDR2 YNFKEQ. The CDR3 sequence is 15 residues long. Trimming cost V 5 bases and J 9 bases; bases outside gene matches: 10. The CDR3 here is CASSISSGSLGEQFF. The CDR3 DNA sequence: TGTGCCAGCAGCATCTCTAGCGGGAGCCTAGGTGAGCAGTTCTTC.

This chain connects TRBV30 to TRBJ2-3, with D uncertain. The V end was cut by 4 bases, the J end by 6 bases, with 8 bases between. The CDR3 is 11 residues long. CDR1 is GTSNPN and CDR2 is SVGIG in the germline V gene (reference sequence). The CDR3 DNA is TGTGCCTGGACCCCCCTGGATACGCAGTATTTT. The encoded protein is CAWTPLDTQYF.